The 21 T cell receptor beta chains in this list originate from one sample, sequenced in a study of response to subunit inactivated influenza vaccine. TCRdb reprocessed the RT-PCR reads with MiXCR, giving one entry per CDR3 protein. Among roughly 500,000 distinct CDR3 sequences listed, more than 15% were seen once. Sequencing was performed on CD4+ T cells sorted from PBMCs, taken 23 to 25 months after vaccination. The receptors come from a man in his fifties or sixties who received an inactivated influenza vaccine.

The rearrangement joins TRBV4-3 to TRBJ1-6, with D hard to call. The CDR3 contains 17 residues. V gave up 1 base and J gave up 7 bases, with 17 bases separating them. In germline, CDR1 is LGHNA, CDR2 YSLEER. The CDR3 nucleotides read TGCGCCAGCAGCCAAGCCCTCACCCGGATGACGAATTCACCCCTCCACTTT. Translating gives CASSQALTRMTNSPLHF.

V usage is TRBV11-2 and J usage is TRBJ2-3, with 8 bases identical to TRBD2. This CDR3 has 12 residues. Looked up from germline, CDR1 is SGHAT and CDR2 is FQNNGV. The ends lost 11 bases at V and 0 bases at J; junction bases unmatched: 1. The DNA of the CDR3 is TGTGCCCGGGAGGGTAGCACAGATACGCAGTATTTT. Amino acid sequence: CAREGSTDTQYF.

In this sample, this clonotype turned up a few times. The J gene is TRBJ2-3, the V gene TRBV11-2; 7 bases agree with TRBD2. Germline CDR1 and CDR2: SGHAT and FQNNGV. V shed 5 bases and J 6 bases; nucleotides not matched to a gene: 11. The CDR3 length is 15 residues. The chain's CDR3 is CASSTREIHPDTQYF. Written as DNA, the CDR3 is TGTGCCAGCAGCACGCGGGAGATTCATCCCGATACGCAGTATTTT.

This clonotype has only a few counts. The V call is TRBV2, the J call TRBJ1-4; D not resolved. Trimming took 10 bases from V and 8 from J, leaving 17 bases between them. This CDR3 contains 13 residues. From germline, CDR1 is SNHLY and CDR2 FYNNEI. The CDR3 DNA sequence: TGTGCCAACCGGGCCGACGGCAGAGAAAAACTGTTTTTT. This translates into CANRADGREKLFF.

The chain joins TRBV20-1 to TRBJ2-1, with D perhaps matching TRBD2 (6 bases). V was pared by 5 bases and J by 7 bases, with 15 bases between. This CDR3 spans 13 amino acids. Germline V lookup: CDR1 DFQATT, CDR2 SNEGSKA (reference sequence). In nucleotides, the CDR3 is TGCAGTGCTGGACCCGGTCGGGGGAATGAGCAGTTCTTC. Protein product: CSAGPGRGNEQFF.

This chain uses TRBV6-2 or TRBV6-3 with TRBJ2-2; D could derive from TRBD1 or TRBD2 (6 bases each). Germline CDR1 and CDR2: MNHEY and SVGEGT. Trimming stripped 8 bases from V and 6 bases from J, with 13 bases between. This CDR3 contains 13 residues. DNA of the CDR3: TGTGCCAGCGGACAGAGGAGGGCCGGGGAGCTGTTTTTT. This sequence encodes CASGQRRAGELFF.

A few counts support this clonotype. This chain joins TRBV11-3 and TRBJ2-1; 7 bases map to TRBD2. CDR1 is SGHNT and CDR2 is YENEEA in the germline V gene. The CDR3 sequence is 15 residues long. The ends lost 5 bases at V and 1 base at J; junction bases unmatched: 5. Written as DNA, the CDR3 is TGTGCCAGCAGCAGGGGAGGGCGGTCCTACAATGAGCAGTTCTTC. This sequence encodes CASSRGGRSYNEQFF.

In this sample, this clonotype turned up a few times. The chain employs TRBV18 and TRBJ2-7, with 8 bases identical to TRBD1. V shed 5 bases, J shed 7 bases, and the junction held 4 bases outside the gene matches. The germline V gene encodes CDR1 KGHSH and CDR2 LQKENI. The CDR3 is 12 amino acids. DNA for the CDR3: TGTGCCAGCTCAACCGGACAGGGAGAGCAGTACTTC. This gives the protein CASSTGQGEQYF.

The sample holds a few counts of this clonotype. This rearrangement joins TRBV9 to TRBJ1-1; TRBD1 aligns across 7 bases. CDR1 is SGDLS and CDR2 is YYNGEE in the germline V gene. This CDR3 spans 15 amino acids. The J segment lost 7 bases and the V segment lost 3 bases, leaving 12 bases of the junction unmatched. CDR3 sequence: CASSAQQTGLDEAFF. CDR3 coding DNA: TGTGCCAGCAGCGCCCAACAGACAGGGTTGGATGAAGCTTTCTTT.

DNA of the CDR3: TGTGCCAGCAGCCCCGGTAGTAGCGGGAGGGTTGAGCAGTTCTTC. Translated: CASSPGSSGRVEQFF. The J gene is TRBJ2-1, the V gene TRBV7-2; 11 bases agree with TRBD2. The CDR3 contains 15 residues. V trimming: 5 bases; J trimming: 9 bases; junction bases outside the gene matches: 9. Germline values: CDR1 SGHTA, CDR2 FQGNSA.

This clonotype appeared many times. This CDR3 reads CSVLTSGGYNEQFF. The CDR3 DNA reads as TGCAGCGTTTTGACTAGCGGGGGATACAATGAGCAGTTCTTC. The V and J genes are TRBV29-1 and TRBJ2-1; 12 nucleotides agree with TRBD2. Germline CDR1 is SQVTM and CDR2 is ANQGSEA. V lost 5 bases and J lost 4; bases outside the gene matches: 3. There are 14 residues in the CDR3.

This clonotype was observed a handful of times. This chain uses TRBV12-3 or TRBV12-4 with TRBJ1-4; no definite D call. Trimming stripped 5 bases from V and 3 bases from J, with 13 bases between. The CDR3 is made up of 15 amino acids. The CDR3 loop is CASSDTGPSNEKLFF. CDR3 sequence (DNA): TGTGCCAGCAGTGATACCGGGCCTTCTAATGAAAAACTGTTTTTT.

This chain uses TRBV14 with TRBJ2-2; D remains ambiguous. Germline lookup yields CDR1 SGHDN and CDR2 FVKESK. The CDR3 runs to 15 residues. Deletions cut 1 base from V and 5 bases from J, with 11 bases between. The CDR3 DNA reads TGTGCCAGCAGCCAAGCACTACACGGTACCGGGGAGCTGTTTTTT. Encoded protein: CASSQALHGTGELFF.

Only a few counts were recorded for this clonotype. This chain uses TRBV20-1 with TRBJ2-3; TRBD2 might be the D (6 bases). The CDR3 totals 15 residues. Trimming shortened V by 0 bases and J by 0 bases, and 10 bases separated the two germline ends. The V gene's germline CDR1 is DFQATT and CDR2 SNEGSKA (reference sequence). The CDR3 sequence: CSARDGGISTDTQYF. CDR3 nucleotide sequence: TGCAGTGCTAGAGATGGAGGGATTAGCACAGATACGCAGTATTTT.

This clonotype is deemed large. The gene calls are TRBV5-1 and TRBJ2-1; 8 bases agree with TRBD1. CDR1 is SGHRS, CDR2 YFSETQ, per germline. The CDR3 sequence is 14 residues long. J was trimmed by 3 bases and V by 4 bases; bases with no gene match: 3. CDR3 bases: TGCGCCAGCAGCGGTGGGACAGGCTACAATGAGCAGTTCTTC. It yields the protein CASSGGTGYNEQFF. Supplemented by reference TRBV5-1 and TRBJ2-1, the full variable domain reads KAGVTQTPRYLIKTRGQQVTLSCSPISGHRSVSWYQQTPGQGLQFLFEYFSETQRNKGNFPGRFSGRQFSNSRSEMNVSTLELGDSALYLCASSGGTGYNEQFFGPGTRLTVL.

This clonotype was seen a few times. J is TRBJ2-7 and V is TRBV20-1; possible D gene TRBD1, 5 bases. CDR3 length: 15 amino acids. Trimming took 4 bases from V and 0 from J, leaving 16 bases between them. Looked up from germline, CDR1 is DFQATT and CDR2 is SNEGSKA (reference sequence). The CDR3 is CSAILPRGSSYEQYF. The CDR3 nucleotides read TGCAGTGCTATCCTACCTAGGGGTTCCTCCTACGAGCAGTACTTC.

This chain joins TRBV12-3 or TRBV12-4 and TRBJ1-2; D is unresolved. The CDR3 contains 12 residues. With 1 base removed from V and 8 bases from J, the gap between germline ends came to 8 bases. In DNA form, the CDR3 reads TGTGCCAGCAGTTTAGGGTCGTTAGGCTACACCTTC. Residues: CASSLGSLGYTF.

In this sample, this clonotype turned up a few times. CDR3 in DNA: TGTGCCAGCTTCCGGGACAGGGGTTACGAGCAGTACTTC. This translates into CASFRDRGYEQYF. V gene TRBV12-3 or TRBV12-4 combines with J gene TRBJ2-7; TRBD1 matches 10 bases. Unmatched junction bases numbered 5, after V lost 8 bases and J lost 4 bases. The length of the CDR3 is 13 residues.

This clonotype was seen a handful of times. The chain combines TRBV10-3 with TRBJ2-7; 9 nucleotides line up with TRBD1. Germline CDR1 ENHRY, CDR2 SYGVKD. V lost 11 bases, J lost 0 bases, and 5 bases stayed unmatched. This CDR3 has 13 amino acids. The CDR3 DNA reads as TGTGCCGTCGGGACAGGGAGCTCCTACGAGCAGTACTTC. This translates into CAVGTGSSYEQYF.

The chain links TRBV14 to TRBJ2-1, with a possible D match to TRBD2 (6 bases). This CDR3 is built from 16 residues. Germline V gene lookup returns CDR1 SGHDN and CDR2 FVKESK. Trimming stripped 1 base from V and 2 bases from J, with 12 bases between. The CDR3 here is CASSQASGTAYNEQFF. The CDR3 region has the DNA TGTGCCAGCAGCCAAGCCTCCGGGACTGCCTACAATGAGCAGTTCTTC.

The chain uses TRBV10-3 and TRBJ2-2; D may be TRBD1 (6 bases). V shed 2 bases and J shed 7 bases, with 14 bases lying between them. This CDR3 has 15 amino acids. Looked up from germline, CDR1 is ENHRY and CDR2 is SYGVKD. The CDR3 spells CAISEPQGIDGELFF. The CDR3 coding sequence is TGTGCCATCAGTGAGCCCCAGGGGATAGACGGGGAGCTGTTTTTT.